This TCR beta chain originates from a study of cytomegalovirus exposure and HLA in healthy donors. This PCR relied on a set of 60 Vbeta primers and 13 Jbeta primers. Sequenced by immunoSEQ multiplex PCR; TCRdb stores in-frame clones only, minus some. Among about 180,000 clones, under 85% were seen once, and the ten largest hold 2.9%. Study-wide points: The study carried out a later analysis of TCR beta sequences. It associated some 17,000 of them with specific HLA alleles at a false discovery rate of 0.05. In a later analysis, across HLA loci, associated TCR counts were highest for DRB1, lowest for HLA-C.

V was pared by 4 bases and J by 5 bases, with 7 bases of the junction left unmatched. Germline V gene sequence: CDR1 SGHTA, CDR2 FQGNSA. The CDR3 is 14 amino acids. To note about this clone: Its antigen is undetermined.

Sequencing was carried out using PBMCs. V and J are TRBV7-2 and TRBJ2-7, with 8 bases identical to TRBD1. This clonotype was obtained from a male donor in good health and CMV-seronegative. The CDR3 loop reads CASSSGQGRNEQYF. The DNA for the CDR3 is TGTGCCAGCAGCTCAGGACAGGGTAGGAACGAGCAGTACTTC.